These T cell receptor beta chains were read from a single sample in a study of response to subunit inactivated influenza vaccine. TCRdb re-derived calls from the RT-PCR reads in MiXCR, one entry per CDR3 protein. This sample has 650,000 or so distinct CDR3 sequences, with 14% found just once. The source material was PBMCs from blood, sampled about 14 days before vaccination. The origin of the receptors is a man in his fifties who received an inactivated influenza vaccine. Each CDR3 is given with its conserved first and last residue. The D gene is left open where the match is weak. A row's size may be missing; if present it is once, few, many or a size class.

v_call,d_call,j_call,clone_size,cdr3_nt,cdr3_aa
TRBV7-2,NA,TRBJ2-1,few,TGTGCCAGCAGCTCGGGTACTAGACTGGTCCAGGATGAGCAGTTCTTC,CASSSGTRLVQDEQFF
TRBV7-2,NA,TRBJ2-5,few,TGTGCCAGCTCCCGAACAGGGAACCAAGAGACCCAGTACTTC,CASSRTGNQETQYF
TRBV12-3/TRBV12-4,NA,TRBJ2-1,NA,TGTGCCAGCAGTCCGACGCGGTTGGAGCAGTTCTTC,CASSPTRLEQFF
TRBV12-3/TRBV12-4,NA,TRBJ1-4,NA,TGTGCCAGCAGTTTGAGTCCTAATGAAAAACTGTTTTTT,CASSLSPNEKLFF
TRBV29-1,NA,TRBJ2-2,few,TGCAGCGTTGGTGAGGGCGTCACCGGGGAGCTGTTTTTT,CSVGEGVTGELFF
TRBV5-4,NA,TRBJ2-7,NA,TGTGCCAGCAGCCCCCCGGGGGCTAGGAGCTCCTACGAGCAGTACTTC,CASSPPGARSSYEQYF
TRBV2,TRBD1,TRBJ2-1,few,TGTGCCAGCAGGTCCGGGACAGGGGGGAGGAAGCAGTTCTTC,CASRSGTGGRKQFF
TRBV4-3,NA,TRBJ2-5,few,TGCGCCAGCAGCCAAGATTTCGGGGGCATCGGGACCCAGTACTTC,CASSQDFGGIGTQYF
TRBV29-1,TRBD2,TRBJ2-7,few,TGCAGCGTTGAGGCCGGGACTAGCGGGACTTCCTACGAGCAGTACTTC,CSVEAGTSGTSYEQYF
TRBV7-9,NA,TRBJ1-2,few,TGTGCCAGCAGAGGGGTAGGGGTGTCGGACACTAACTATGGCTACACCTTC,CASRGVGVSDTNYGYTF
TRBV5-1,NA,TRBJ2-2,few,TGCGCCAGCAGCTTCGCTACCGGGGAGCTGTTTTTT,CASSFATGELFF
TRBV19,TRBD2,TRBJ2-1,NA,TGTGCCAGTAACACACTAGCGGGGGGCCTCTCCTACAATGAGCAGTTCTTC,CASNTLAGGLSYNEQFF
TRBV24-1,NA,TRBJ2-5,NA,TGTGCCACCAGTGCAGGGCTCGGGGCCCAGTACTTC,CATSAGLGAQYF
TRBV4-3,TRBD2,TRBJ2-1,few,TGCGCCAGCAGCCAATGGACTAGCGGGTACAATGAGCAGTTCTTC,CASSQWTSGYNEQFF
TRBV24-1,NA,TRBJ2-3,NA,TGTGCCACCAGTGACCCAGGACGAGGAGCAGATACGCAGTATTTT,CATSDPGRGADTQYF
TRBV12-3/TRBV12-4,NA,TRBJ2-5,many,TGTGCCAGCAGGCCAACAGGGAAAGAGACCCAGTACTTC,CASRPTGKETQYF
TRBV10-2,NA,TRBJ2-3,many,TGCGCCAGCAGCGTACTTGGCGGGCTTACAGATACGCAGTATTTT,CASSVLGGLTDTQYF
TRBV5-6,NA,TRBJ2-5,few,TGTGCCAGCAGCGAAAAGGGAACCCAAGAGACCCAGTACTTC,CASSEKGTQETQYF
TRBV20-1,TRBD1,TRBJ2-7,NA,TGCAGTGCTAGAGAACTTACAGGGGCCTACGAGCAGTACTTC,CSARELTGAYEQYF
TRBV30,NA,TRBJ1-5,few,TGTGCCTGGAGTGTAATGCCTAATCAGCCCCAGCATTTT,CAWSVMPNQPQHF
TRBV29-1,NA,TRBJ2-7,NA,TGCAGCGTTGAGGCGGGGTATGGAGCTTACGAGCAGTACTTC,CSVEAGYGAYEQYF
TRBV24-1,TRBD1,TRBJ2-7,few,TGTGCCACCAGTGATCCTTCGACAGGGGTCTACGAGCAGTACTTC,CATSDPSTGVYEQYF